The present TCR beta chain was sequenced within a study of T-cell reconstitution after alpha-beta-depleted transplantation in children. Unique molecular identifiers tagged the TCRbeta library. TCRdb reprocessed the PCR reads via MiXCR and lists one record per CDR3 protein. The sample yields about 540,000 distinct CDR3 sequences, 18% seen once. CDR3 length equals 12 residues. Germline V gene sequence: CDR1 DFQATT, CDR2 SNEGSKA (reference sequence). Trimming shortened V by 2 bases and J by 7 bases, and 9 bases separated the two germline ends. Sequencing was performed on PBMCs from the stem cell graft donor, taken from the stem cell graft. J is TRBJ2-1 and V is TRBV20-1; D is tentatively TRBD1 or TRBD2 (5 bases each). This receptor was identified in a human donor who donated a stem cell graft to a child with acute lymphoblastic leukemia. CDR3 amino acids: CSARWDENEQFF. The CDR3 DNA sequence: TGCAGTGCTAGATGGGACGAGAATGAGCAGTTCTTC.